Presented here are 18 T cell receptor beta chains from one specimen sequenced in a study of blood T cell repertoires in COVID-19. Repertoires were generated with immunoSEQ multiplex PCR, while TCRdb's copy carries only in-frame clones and drops some. This table has 130,000 to 150,000 clones, around 82% appearing once. Sequenced sample: peripheral blood. Receptors originate from a man in his sixties with active or convalescent COVID-19.

This clone has only a few counts. The V call is TRBV19, the J call TRBJ2-2; 9 bases map to TRBD2. This CDR3 region has 16 residues. CDR1 is LNHDA and CDR2 is SQIVND in the germline V gene (reference sequence). Losses at the gene ends were 3 bases for V and 6 bases for J; bases not matched to a gene: 8. This CDR3 is CASSIPAGGTPGELFF. CDR3 DNA: TGTGCCAGTAGTATCCCAGCGGGAGGTACTCCCGGGGAGCTGTTTTTT. Complete variable domain (other parts from reference TRBV19 and TRBJ2-2): DGGITQSPKYLFRKEGQNVTLSCEQNLNHDAMYWYRQDPGQGLRLIYYSQIVNDFQKGDIAEGYSVSREKKESFPLTVTSAQKNPTAFYLCASSIPAGGTPGELFFGEGSRLTVL.

In its sample, this clone was seen a few times. The rearrangement links TRBV5-4 to TRBJ2-7; D is perhaps TRBD2 (5 bases). This CDR3 region has 15 residues. V shed 1 base and J shed 6 bases, with 17 bases lying between them. Germline V CDR1 and CDR2: SGHNT, YYREEE (reference sequence). CDR3 nucleotides: TGTGCCAGCAGCTTGAAGTCTTCCCTCGGAGGCGAGCAGTACTTC. The encoded protein is CASSLKSSLGGEQYF.

This chain uses TRBV7-2 with TRBJ2-5; 9 bases map to TRBD2. This CDR3 comprises 15 residues. With V trimmed by 5 bases and J by 4 bases, 8 bases remained unmatched. Germline CDR1 SGHTA, CDR2 FQGNSA. CDR3 in amino acids: CASSPSGGRGETQYF. The CDR3, as DNA: TGTGCCAGCAGCCCTAGTGGCGGGAGGGGAGAGACCCAGTACTTC.

This clone came up a few times. The rearrangement links TRBV4-3 to TRBJ2-1; 11 bases fit TRBD2. CDR1 is LGHNA, CDR2 YSLEER, per germline. The CDR3 consists of 17 residues. The V and J ends lost 0 bases and 7 bases, in that order; junction bases with no gene match: 8. The CDR3 protein is CASSQDPGTSGRNEQFF. CDR3 DNA: TGCGCCAGCAGCCAAGATCCGGGGACTAGCGGACGTAATGAGCAGTTCTTC.

The gene calls are TRBV14 and TRBJ2-3, with TRBD2 matching over 7 bases. The CDR3 spans 16 residues. Trimming at V came to 0 bases and at J to 2 bases, leaving 5 bases not matched to a gene. Per the germline V gene, CDR1 is SGHDN and CDR2 is FVKESK. The CDR3 DNA reads as TGTGCCAGCAGCCAAGAATGGGGGAGGGCCACAGATACGCAGTATTTT. It codes for CASSQEWGRATDTQYF.

This sequence joins TRBV18 and TRBJ2-1; 11 bases map to TRBD2. J lost 5 bases, V lost 5 bases, and 5 bases had no gene match. In germline, CDR1 is KGHSH, CDR2 LQKENI. CDR3 length: 15 amino acids. The CDR3 region has the DNA TGTGCCAGCTCATCGGGACTAGCGGAGAACAATGAGCAGTTCTTC. Amino acids: CASSSGLAENNEQFF.

The J gene is TRBJ2-2, the V gene TRBV5-8, with D possibly matching TRBD2 (6 bases). V lost 2 bases and J lost 7, with 18 bases in between. The CDR3 extends over 16 amino acids. Germline V CDR1 and CDR2: SGHTS, YDEGEE. This chain's CDR3 is CASSFWGLIAGGELFF. Written as DNA, the CDR3 is TGTGCCAGCAGCTTTTGGGGACTTATTGCCGGCGGGGAGCTGTTTTTT.

Comments on this clone: Germline is not matched at one junction end, which may reflect a read error. V and J are TRBV11-2 and TRBJ1-2; 9 bases match TRBD1. The CDR3 extends over 11 amino acids. The germline V gene has CDR1 SGHAT and CDR2 FQNNGV. CDR3 nucleotides: TGTGCCAGCAGCCTTACAGGGGGCTTCACCTTC. It encodes CASSLTGGFTF.

The rearrangement links TRBV23-1 to TRBJ2-5; 7 bases map to TRBD1. TRBV23-1 is an open reading frame, and its role is uncertain. The J segment lost 2 bases and the V segment lost 0 bases, leaving 9 bases of the junction unmatched. The CDR3 runs to 17 residues. CDR3 nucleotide sequence: TGCGCCAGCAGTCAATCTGTAACGGACAGGATACAAGAGACCCAGTACTTC. This encodes CASSQSVTDRIQETQYF.

The rearrangement uses TRBV4-2 and TRBJ1-1, with 7 nucleotides matching TRBD1. The V gene's germline CDR1 is LGHNA and CDR2 YNFKEQ. With V trimmed by 0 bases and J by 5 bases, 6 bases remained unmatched. This CDR3 spans 15 amino acids. The CDR3: CASSQDEGGRTEAFF. The CDR3 bases are TGTGCCAGCAGCCAAGATGAAGGGGGCAGGACTGAAGCTTTCTTT.

V usage is TRBV6-5 and J usage is TRBJ2-5; D is ambiguous. V shed 4 bases and J shed 5 bases, with 11 bases lying between them. The CDR3 extends over 13 amino acids. Germline CDR1 MNHEY, CDR2 SVGAGI. The CDR3 nucleotides are TGTGCCAGCAGTTCAAACTACGCCGAGACCCAGTACTTC. Amino acid sequence: CASSSNYAETQYF.

J is TRBJ2-7 and V is TRBV19; TRBD1 agrees at 12 bases. The germline V gene has CDR1 LNHDA and CDR2 SQIVND (reference sequence). V lost 6 bases to trimming and J lost 5 bases; unmatched junction nucleotides: 8. The CDR3 has 15 residues. CDR3 DNA: TGTGCCAGTAGCCTCACCGGGACAGGGGGCGACGAGCAGTACTTC. Its translation: CASSLTGTGGDEQYF.

V usage is TRBV7-3 and J usage is TRBJ2-1; 10 bases line up with TRBD2. The V gene end was trimmed by 4 bases and the J gene end by 7 bases; junction bases not matched to a gene: 10. The CDR3 consists of 16 residues. Germline assignment: CDR1 SGHTA and CDR2 FQGTGA. CDR3 bases: TGTGCCAGCAGCTCATATTCAGCGGGAGGGGGGAATGAGCAGTTCTTC. It yields the protein CASSSYSAGGGNEQFF.

This chain connects TRBV6-1 to TRBJ1-2; 9 nucleotides match TRBD1. V was clipped by 2 bases and J by 8 bases; unmatched bases: 9. CDR1 MNHNS and CDR2 SASEGT come from the germline V gene. This CDR3 is 15 amino acids long. CDR3 loop: CASSEIFGTGMGYTF. In nucleotides, the CDR3 is TGTGCCAGCAGTGAAATTTTTGGGACAGGGATGGGCTACACCTTC.

The V gene is TRBV27, the J gene TRBJ1-1; D unresolved. The length of the CDR3 is 13 residues. The germline V and J ends were trimmed by 3 bases and 4 bases, with 9 bases remaining between them. Germline loops: CDR1 MNHEY, CDR2 SMNVEV (reference sequence). The CDR3 nucleotides are TGTGCCAGCAGTTTTGATCGGAGCACTGAAGCTTTCTTT. Its translation is CASSFDRSTEAFF.

The CDR3 region is CASSRDRLGYTF. As DNA, the CDR3 is TGTGCCAGCAGTCGGGACAGGTTGGGCTACACCTTC. V is TRBV28 and J is TRBJ1-2, with 8 nucleotides matching TRBD1. The CDR3 loop spans 12 amino acids. J was trimmed by 8 bases and V by 5 bases; bases with no gene match: 4. CDR1 is MDHEN, CDR2 SYDVKM, per germline.

Only one count was recorded for this clone. V and J are TRBV5-4 and TRBJ2-3, with a tentative D call TRBD2 (5 bases). Trimming stripped 4 bases from V and 6 bases from J, with 18 bases between. The CDR3 is 15 residues long. Germline V gene sequence: CDR1 SGHNT, CDR2 YYREEE (reference sequence). The CDR3 DNA reads as TGTGCCAGCAGCCCTTCCCCAGCCTGGGAGGATACGCAGTATTTT. Encoded protein: CASSPSPAWEDTQYF. The whole variable domain, remainder taken from reference TRBV5-4 and TRBJ2-3, is ETGVTQSPTHLIKTRGQQVTLRCSSQSGHNTVSWYQQALGQGPQFIFQYYREEENGRGNFPPRFSGLQFPNYSSELNVNALELDDSALYLCASSPSPAWEDTQYFGPGTRLTVL.

This clone was counted a few times. The rearrangement joins TRBV2 to TRBJ1-2, with 11 bases aligning to TRBD1. The J segment lost 4 bases and the V segment lost 5 bases, leaving 3 bases of the junction unmatched. The germline gives CDR1 SNHLY, CDR2 FYNNEI. This CDR3 has 14 residues. The CDR3: CASSPGQGAYGYTF. CDR3 DNA sequence: TGTGCCAGCAGTCCTGGACAGGGGGCCTATGGCTACACCTTC.